These T cell receptor beta chains were read from a single sample in a study of OX40 agonist ivuxolimab in advanced cancers. TCRdb's copy holds only in-frame clones and misses some; the assay was immunoSEQ multiplex PCR. The sample lists roughly 70,000 clones; roughly nine tenths were seen once. Sequencing was performed on CD4+ or CD8+ T cells sorted from blood, taken in a trial of the OX40 agonist ivuxolimab. These receptors originate from an adult with an advanced solid tumor such as melanoma, head and neck, liver or kidney cancer. CDR3s include the opening cysteine and the closing phenylalanine or tryptophan. A D gene is named only where the DNA matches it firmly. Clone size appears in some rows only: once, few, many, or a class for an expanded clone.

few | TRBJ2-5 | . | TRBV11-1 | CASSLRTAQETQYF | TGTGCCAGCAGCTTACGGACAGCACAAGAGACCCAGTACTTC
. | TRBJ2-3 | . | TRBV11-3 | CASSLGLVDTQYF | TGTGCCAGCAGCCTAGGGTTGGTAGATACGCAGTATTTT
. | TRBJ2-3 | TRBD2 | TRBV19 | CASSILAGGVDTQYF | TGTGCCAGTAGTATACTAGCGGGAGGAGTAGATACGCAGTATTTT
. | TRBJ2-4 | . | TRBV21-1 | CASSSIPTGPPKNIQYF | TGTGCCAGCAGCTCAATTCCCACAGGGCCCCCCAAAAACATTCAGTACTTC
. | TRBJ2-1 | . | TRBV5-1 | CASSLEVGASIEQFF | TGCGCCAGCAGCTTGGAGGTTGGGGCTAGCATTGAGCAGTTCTTC
. | TRBJ1-2 | . | TRBV6-5 | CASSYSRGKYGYTF | TGTGCCAGCAGTTACTCGAGGGGAAAGTATGGCTACACCTTC
. | TRBJ1-2 | TRBD1 | TRBV4-2 | CASSQDLGTGGYGYTF | TGTGCCAGCAGCCAAGATCTTGGGACAGGCGGCTATGGCTACACCTTC
. | TRBJ1-2 | TRBD1 | TRBV28 | CASRTGGLLGF | TGTGCCAGCAGGACAGGGGGTCTTTTAGGCTTC
. | TRBJ2-3 | . | TRBV19 | CASSIRWGPGTDTQYF | TGTGCCAGTAGTATACGGTGGGGGCCCGGCACAGATACGCAGTATTTT
. | TRBJ2-5 | . | TRBV7-2 | CASSLQQGTQYF | TGTGCCAGCAGCTTGCAGCAGGGGACCCAGTACTTC
. | TRBJ2-7 | . | TRBV11-2 | CASSRGGEQYF | TGTGCCAGCAGCCGTGGGGGGGAGCAGTACTTC
. | TRBJ1-1 | . | TRBV9 | CASSARSGSSTEAFF | TGTGCCAGCAGCGCTAGATCAGGATCAAGCACTGAAGCTTTCTTT
. | TRBJ2-7 | . | TRBV5-4 | CASSSRTSSYEQYF | TGTGCCAGCAGCTCCCGGACCTCCTCCTACGAGCAGTACTTC
. | TRBJ1-1 | . | TRBV7-2 | CASSLASTGNTEAFF | TGTGCCAGCAGCTTAGCCTCCACAGGGAACACTGAAGCTTTCTTT
. | TRBJ1-2 | TRBD1 | TRBV6-1 | CASRLSRDRDGYTF | TGTGCCAGCAGACTGAGCCGGGACAGGGATGGCTACACCTTC